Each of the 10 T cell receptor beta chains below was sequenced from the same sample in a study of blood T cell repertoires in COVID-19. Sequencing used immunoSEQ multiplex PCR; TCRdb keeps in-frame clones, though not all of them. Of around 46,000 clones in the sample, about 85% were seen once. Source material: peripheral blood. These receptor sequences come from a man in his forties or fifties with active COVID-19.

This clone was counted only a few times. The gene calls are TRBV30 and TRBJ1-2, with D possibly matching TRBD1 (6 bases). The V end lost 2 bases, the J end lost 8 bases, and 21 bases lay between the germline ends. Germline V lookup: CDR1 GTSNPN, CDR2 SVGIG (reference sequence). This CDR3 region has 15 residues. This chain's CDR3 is CAWSTTGGITYGYTF. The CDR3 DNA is TGTGCCTGGAGTACCACGGGGGGCATTACCTACGGCTACACCTTC.

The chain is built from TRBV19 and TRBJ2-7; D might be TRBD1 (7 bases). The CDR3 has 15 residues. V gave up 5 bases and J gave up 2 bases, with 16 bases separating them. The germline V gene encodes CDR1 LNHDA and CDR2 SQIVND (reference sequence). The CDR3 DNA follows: TGTGCCAGTAGTCTCCAACAGGGGAGGACCTACGAGCAGTACTTC. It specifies CASSLQQGRTYEQYF. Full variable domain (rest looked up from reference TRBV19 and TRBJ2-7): DGGITQSPKYLFRKEGQNVTLSCEQNLNHDAMYWYRQDPGQGLRLIYYSQIVNDFQKGDIAEGYSVSREKKESFPLTVTSAQKNPTAFYLCASSLQQGRTYEQYFGPGTRLTVT.

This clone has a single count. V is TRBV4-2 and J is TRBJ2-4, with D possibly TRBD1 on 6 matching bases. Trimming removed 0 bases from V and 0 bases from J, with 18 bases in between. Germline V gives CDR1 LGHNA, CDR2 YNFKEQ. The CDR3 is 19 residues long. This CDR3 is CASSQEVGAMGLAKNIQYF. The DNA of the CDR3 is TGTGCCAGCAGCCAAGAAGTGGGGGCGATGGGGTTAGCCAAAAACATTCAGTACTTC.

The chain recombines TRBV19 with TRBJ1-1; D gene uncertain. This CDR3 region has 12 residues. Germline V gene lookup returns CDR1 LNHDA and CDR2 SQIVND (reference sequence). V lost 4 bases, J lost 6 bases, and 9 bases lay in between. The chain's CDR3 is CASSRAASEAFF. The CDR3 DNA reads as TGTGCCAGTAGTAGGGCAGCATCTGAAGCTTTCTTT.

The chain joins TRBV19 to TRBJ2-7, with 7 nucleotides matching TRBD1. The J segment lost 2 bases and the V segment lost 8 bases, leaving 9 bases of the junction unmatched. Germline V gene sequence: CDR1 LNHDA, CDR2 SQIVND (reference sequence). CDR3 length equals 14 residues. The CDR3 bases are TGTGCCAGTGCCCAGGGGGTATCCACCTACGAGCAGTACTTC. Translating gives CASAQGVSTYEQYF.

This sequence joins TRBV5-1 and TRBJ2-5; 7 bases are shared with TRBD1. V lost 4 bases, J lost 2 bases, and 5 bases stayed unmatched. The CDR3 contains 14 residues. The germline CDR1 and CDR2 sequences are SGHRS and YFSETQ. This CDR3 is CASSNRQGQETQYF. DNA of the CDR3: TGCGCCAGCAGCAACCGACAGGGACAAGAGACCCAGTACTTC.

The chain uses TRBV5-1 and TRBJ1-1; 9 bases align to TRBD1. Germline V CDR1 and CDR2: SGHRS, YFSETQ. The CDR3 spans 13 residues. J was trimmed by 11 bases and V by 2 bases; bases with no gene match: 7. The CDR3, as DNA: TGCGCCAGCAGCTTAACCGGGACAGGGTCGGCTTTCTTT. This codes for CASSLTGTGSAFF.

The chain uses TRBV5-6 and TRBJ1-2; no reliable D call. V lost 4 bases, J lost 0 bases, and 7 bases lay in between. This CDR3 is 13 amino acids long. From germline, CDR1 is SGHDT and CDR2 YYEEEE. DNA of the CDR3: TGTGCCAGCAGCCCGACTCCTAACTATGGCTACACCTTC. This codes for CASSPTPNYGYTF.

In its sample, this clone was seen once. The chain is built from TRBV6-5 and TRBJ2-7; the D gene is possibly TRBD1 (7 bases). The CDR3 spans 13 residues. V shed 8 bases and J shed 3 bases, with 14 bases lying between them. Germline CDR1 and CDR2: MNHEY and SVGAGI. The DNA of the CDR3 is TGTGCCAGCTTCAGCAGGGGGGACTACGAGCAGTACTTC. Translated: CASFSRGDYEQYF.

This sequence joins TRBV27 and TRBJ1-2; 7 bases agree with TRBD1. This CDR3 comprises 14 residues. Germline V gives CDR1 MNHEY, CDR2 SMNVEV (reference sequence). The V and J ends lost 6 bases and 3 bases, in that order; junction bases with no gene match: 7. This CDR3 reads CASRPGGTDYGYTF. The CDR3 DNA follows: TGTGCCAGCAGGCCTGGGGGGACAGACTATGGCTACACCTTC.